This T cell receptor (beta chain) was found in a study of blood T cell repertoires in COVID-19. In the original processing: Amplified reference gene primers provided the basis for estimating nucleated cell counts. Libraries were prepared by immunoSEQ multiplex PCR; TCRdb keeps only in-frame clonotypes and omits some of them. That table gives V, J and clone size, and the DNA gave D and trimming. Of 230,000 or so clones in the sample, roughly 80% are singletons; the top ten hold about 4.4%. Trimming shortened V by 6 bases and J by 1 base, and 7 bases separated the two germline ends. The CDR3 has 13 residues. Germline V gene data show CDR1 as LNHDA and CDR2 as SQIVND (reference sequence).

This receptor was taken from a man aged 45-65 years with active or convalescent COVID-19. The chain has TRBV19 and TRBJ1-5; D uncertain. The sample was peripheral blood. CDR3 sequence reads: CASRYRSNQPQHF. CDR3 coding DNA: TGTGCCAGTAGATACCGGAGCAATCAGCCCCAGCATTTT.